The 18 T cell receptor beta chains reported below all come from one sample, sequenced in a study of cytomegalovirus exposure and HLA in healthy donors. PCR amplification relied on 60 Vbeta primers (plus 13 Jbeta primers). The assay was immunoSEQ multiplex PCR, and TCRdb's table has in-frame clones only and misses some. The repertoire holds approximately 170,000 clones, with approximately 77% as singletons. The sequenced sample consisted of PBMCs. The receptor source for this set is a male donor in good health and CMV-seronegative.

The chain recombines TRBV18 with TRBJ2-7; 7 nucleotides align to TRBD1. V was pared by 3 bases and J by 7 bases, with 6 bases of the junction left unmatched. This CDR3 contains 13 residues. Germline CDR1 reads KGHSH; CDR2 reads LQKENI. CDR3 amino acids: CASSPQQGWEQYF. CDR3 DNA: TGTGCCAGCTCACCCCAACAGGGGTGGGAGCAGTACTTC. The complete variable domain, with remaining parts taken from reference TRBV18 and TRBJ2-7, reads NAGVMQNPRHLVRRRGQEARLRCSPMKGHSHVYWYRQLPEEGLKFMVYLQKENIIDESGMPKERFSAEFPKEGPSILRIQQVVRGDSAAYFCASSPQQGWEQYFGPGTRLTVT.

This clone appeared once. The rearrangement uses TRBV2 and TRBJ2-1; 12 positions agree with TRBD2. V lost 6 bases to trimming and J lost 0 bases; unmatched junction nucleotides: 15. This CDR3 is 20 amino acids long. CDR1 is SNHLY and CDR2 is FYNNEI in the germline V gene. The CDR3 nucleotides are TGTGCCAGCAGACCCGGACTAGCGGGGAGCTCCCGACGCTCCTACAATGAGCAGTTCTTC. Translated, it gives CASRPGLAGSSRRSYNEQFF. Full variable domain (missing parts from reference TRBV2 and TRBJ2-1): EPEVTQTPSHQVTQMGQEVILRCVPISNHLYFYWYRQILGQKVEFLVSFYNNEISEKSEIFDDQFSVERPDGSNFTLKIRSTKLEDSAMYFCASRPGLAGSSRRSYNEQFFGPGTRLTVL.

The chain employs TRBV15 and TRBJ1-4, with no clear D. Germline loops: CDR1 LNHNV, CDR2 YYDKDF (reference sequence). Trimming pared 1 base from V and 14 bases from J, leaving 20 bases between. The CDR3 loop spans 15 amino acids. CDR3 nucleotides: TGTGCCACCAGCAGAGCATCGCCGGGAGTAAGATCGCTGTTTTTT. Translated: CATSRASPGVRSLFF.

V is TRBV6-5 and J is TRBJ2-7, with D tentatively TRBD2 (6 bases). Germline V gene lookup returns CDR1 MNHEY and CDR2 SVGAGI. Trimming took 7 bases from V and 2 from J, leaving 15 bases between them. The CDR3 sequence is 14 residues long. CDR3 nucleotides: TGTGCCAGCACCTCCCGCGGAGGGCCCTACGAGCAGTACTTC. This codes for CASTSRGGPYEQYF.

The chain recombines TRBV2 with TRBJ2-5, with D unresolved. CDR1 and CDR2 from the germline V gene are SNHLY and FYNNEI. This CDR3 is built from 14 residues. Trimming removed 2 bases from V and 1 base from J, with 8 bases in between. The CDR3 region is CASSELVPQETQYF. CDR3 bases: TGTGCCAGCAGTGAACTCGTCCCCCAAGAGACCCAGTACTTC.

The rearrangement joins TRBV28 to TRBJ1-2; unclear D gene. CDR3 length equals 13 residues. Per germline, CDR1 MDHEN and CDR2 SYDVKM. V lost 5 bases to trimming and J lost 8 bases, with 15 bases between them. The CDR3 region has the DNA TGTGCCAGCAGTGTAGCCCTTCCGGGGGGCTACACCTTC. Translating gives CASSVALPGGYTF.

The chain employs TRBV11-2 and TRBJ1-3; D is perhaps TRBD1 (6 bases). CDR1 SGHAT and CDR2 FQNNGV come from the germline V gene. The CDR3 consists of 17 residues. V was pared by 5 bases and J by 0 bases, with 17 bases between. CDR3 sequence: CASSTVAGTISGNTIYF. The CDR3 bases are TGTGCCAGCAGCACGGTGGCCGGGACAATCTCTGGAAACACCATATATTTT.

The genes are TRBV9 and TRBJ1-5; D unclear. CDR3 size: 13 residues. The germline V gene encodes CDR1 SGDLS and CDR2 YYNGEE. V gave up 3 bases and J gave up 6 bases, with 10 bases separating them. This chain's CDR3 is CASSDGVGQPQHF. CDR3 DNA sequence: TGTGCCAGCAGCGACGGGGTTGGTCAGCCCCAGCATTTT.

The chain recombines TRBV7-9 with TRBJ2-1; 9 bases fit TRBD1. This CDR3 is built from 15 residues. The ends lost 3 bases at V and 5 bases at J; junction bases unmatched: 5. Germline CDR1 reads SEHNR; CDR2 reads FQNEAQ (reference sequence). The CDR3 DNA follows: TGTGCCAGCAGCTTCGGGACAGGGTGGGACAATGAGCAGTTCTTC. It codes for CASSFGTGWDNEQFF.

The gene calls are TRBV2 and TRBJ1-1, with TRBD1 matching 10 bases. This CDR3 is 14 amino acids long. Germline V gene sequence: CDR1 SNHLY, CDR2 FYNNEI. The V segment lost 9 bases and the J segment 5 bases; nucleotides outside the gene matches: 9. The DNA of the CDR3 is TGTGCCAGGGGGGATCCGGGACAGGGGACTGAAGCTTTCTTT. Translating it yields CARGDPGQGTEAFF.

Concerning this clone itself: Germline and junction disagree at one end, which may indicate a read error. The chain recombines TRBV28 with TRBJ1-1, with D perhaps matching TRBD1 (5 bases). This CDR3 has 13 amino acids. Germline lookup yields CDR1 MDHEN and CDR2 SYDVKM. CDR3 sequence (DNA): TGTGCCACCGCTCCACCCGGACACACCGAAGCTTTCTTT. This gives the protein CATAPPGHTEAFF. The full variable domain, its missing parts supplied by reference TRBV28 and TRBJ1-1, is DVKVTQSSRYLVKRTGEKVFLECVQDMDHENMFWYRQDPGLGLRLIYFSYDVKMKEKGDIPEGYSVSREKKERFSLILESASTNQTSMYLCATAPPGHTEAFFGQGTRLTVV.

The rearrangement uses TRBV6-5 and TRBJ2-5; D may be TRBD1 (5 bases). Germline CDR1 MNHEY, CDR2 SVGAGI. V was clipped by 5 bases and J by 5 bases, with 18 bases between them. The CDR3 extends over 15 amino acids. CDR3 DNA: TGTGCCAGCAGTACCCGATTTGACAGTTTTGAGACCCAGTACTTC. This translates into CASSTRFDSFETQYF.

The chain recombines TRBV28 with TRBJ1-5; 8 bases match TRBD1. The V segment lost 7 bases and the J segment 3 bases; nucleotides outside the gene matches: 8. This CDR3 spans 15 amino acids. CDR1 is MDHEN, CDR2 SYDVKM, per germline. In nucleotides, the CDR3 is TGTGCCAGCATCGCAGGGGGCTCTCCCAATCAGCCCCAGCATTTT. Translation: CASIAGGSPNQPQHF.

This rearrangement joins TRBV29-1 to TRBJ2-3; 15 bases align to TRBD2. Germline lookup yields CDR1 SQVTM and CDR2 ANQGSEA. After removal of 6 bases from V and 3 bases from J, the junction contained 10 bases not matched to a gene. The CDR3 consists of 17 residues. CDR3 sequence: CSVLGTSGGKGTDTQYF. The CDR3 nucleotides are TGCAGCGTCCTCGGGACTAGCGGGGGGAAGGGTACAGATACGCAGTATTTT.

In DNA, the CDR3 is TGTGCCAGCAGCGAGAGACCGGACAGCTCGGGCTACACCTTC. This codes for CASSERPDSSGYTF. The chain combines TRBV9 with TRBJ1-2; D is possibly TRBD1 (6 bases). CDR1 and CDR2 (germline): SGDLS, YYNGEE. This CDR3 is built from 14 residues. The V gene lost 3 bases and the J gene lost 8 bases, with 17 bases spanning the gap.

This chain connects TRBV5-4 to TRBJ2-5; 9 bases agree with TRBD2. Trimming cost V 0 bases and J 2 bases; bases outside gene matches: 5. CDR3 length: 16 residues. Germline V lookup: CDR1 SGHNT, CDR2 YYREEE (reference sequence). CDR3 bases: TGTGCCAGCAGCTTGGATGGGCTAGCGGGGCAAGAGACCCAGTACTTC. This encodes CASSLDGLAGQETQYF.

The gene calls are TRBV30 and TRBJ1-5; unclear D gene. The germline V and J ends were trimmed by 0 bases and 4 bases, with 7 bases remaining between them. This CDR3 spans 13 amino acids. CDR1 is GTSNPN and CDR2 is SVGIG in the germline V gene (reference sequence). CDR3 in amino acids: CAWSVDINQPQHF. The CDR3 DNA sequence: TGTGCCTGGAGTGTAGACATTAATCAGCCCCAGCATTTT.

The rearrangement links TRBV7-2 to TRBJ1-4, with 9 bases fitting TRBD1. This CDR3 is 14 amino acids long. CDR1 is SGHTA, CDR2 FQGNSA, per germline. Trimming at V came to 5 bases and at J to 8 bases, leaving 6 bases not matched to a gene. The CDR3 protein is CASSLRQGGEKLFF. The CDR3 nucleotides read TGTGCCAGCAGCCTCCGACAGGGGGGGGAAAAACTGTTTTTT.